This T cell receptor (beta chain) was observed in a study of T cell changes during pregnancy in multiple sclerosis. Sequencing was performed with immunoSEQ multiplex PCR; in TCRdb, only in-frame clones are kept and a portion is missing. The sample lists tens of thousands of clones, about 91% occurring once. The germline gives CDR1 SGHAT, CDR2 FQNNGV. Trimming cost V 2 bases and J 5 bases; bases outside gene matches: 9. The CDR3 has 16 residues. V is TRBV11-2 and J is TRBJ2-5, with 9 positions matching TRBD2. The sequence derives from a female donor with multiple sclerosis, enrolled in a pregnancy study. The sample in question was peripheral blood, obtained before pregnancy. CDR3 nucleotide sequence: TGTGCCAGCAGCTTACCGCGGGGGGGCATGGTGGAGACCCAGTACTTC. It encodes CASSLPRGGMVETQYF.